This note documents a single T cell receptor (beta chain) sequence. The antigen this receptor binds is unknown. Base-call qualities are not available, and no considerably larger clone is one nucleotide away. This sample is drawn from a study of T cells in Graves' hyperthyroidism and ophthalmopathy (dated by TCRdb to the late 2010s). Context from the whole study: TCR V-J signatures able to tell the groups apart were searched for in a discovery cohort of 100 patients, of whom roughly 42 had Graves' ophthalmopathy and 55 to 65 had stable Graves' hyperthyroidism. Whether ophthalmopathy could be predicted prospectively was tested in an independent validation cohort made up of 18 hyperthyroidism patients plus 17 patients who later progressed to ophthalmopathy. The approximately 90 discovery patients were divided at random into training and test sets in a 7:3 ratio. In several Graves' hyperthyroidism patients, the study also compared T-cell repertoires from thyroid tissue with T-cell repertoires from blood. Following sampling, methimazole starting at 30 mg daily was given to hyperthyroidism patients, and high-dose intravenous methylprednisolone was given to ophthalmopathy patients. According to the paper, TCR Vbeta CDR3 sequencing was carried out on roughly 130 peripheral blood samples, which came from approximately 43 ophthalmopathy, roughly 75 hyperthyroidism and roughly 17 progressor patients. Overall results and qualifications from the work: In validation, the model predicted progression to ophthalmopathy with over 60% sensitivity and approximately 78% specificity, a median of about 6.7 months before onset. No statistical method was used to set the sample size in advance, and investigators knew the group allocation. Ophthalmopathy was separated from stable hyperthyroidism by a 13 V-J signature model, with just over 85% sensitivity and around 81% specificity obtained in cross-validation and 80%/75% obtained in testing. Most expanded thyroid clonotypes (frequency above 0.001) were also detected in blood, suggesting blood repertoires may reflect thyroid immune responses.

Patients with uncontrolled infections, other autoimmune diseases, pregnancy or lactation were excluded. Clinical symptoms, serum thyroxine and TRAb, thyroid ultrasound, and orbital computed tomography formed the basis for the diagnoses. Trizol reagent was used to extract total RNA, and RNA quality was then checked on an Agilent 2100 Bioanalyzer. V and J lose 0 bases and 2 bases, and a span of 15 bases separates them. The CDR3 goes from the cysteine to the phenylalanine over 16 residues. Only the CDR3 region is kept as DNA, spanning 48 bases read in frame from base 1. According to the germline V gene (reference sequence), CDR1 reads SGHNT and CDR2 reads YYREEE. The TCR beta CDR3 regions were amplified from the RNA transcripts. The TCR CDR3 was subjected to a first round of RT-PCR using the HTBI primer set and the Qiagen OneStep RT-PCR kit. Libraries were constructed in a second round of multiplex PCR, after which size selection and purification were carried out. Sequencing of the libraries was done on an Illumina HiSeq2000 using paired-end 100 bp reads. Under the source paper's analysis protocol: SOAPnuke was used to process the raw data, throwing out any read that contained adapters or uncalled bases, had a mean Phred below 15, or lacked an exact constant-primer or identifier match. High-quality paired reads were merged with COPE v1.2.5, and unique nucleotide sequences were defined as clonotypes. Clonotypes were aligned to IMGT TRBV, TRBD and TRBJ reference segments using MiTCR v1.1. Only V-J combinations with frequency above 0.0001, covering 99.2% of repertoires, were analysed. The TCS score was defined as F50 (clonal expansion) divided by E x V (chaos), with BLOSUM62-based TCRdist calculated between CDR3 peptides within each V-J. Welch's t-statistics and random forest reduced 500 to 550 V-J features to 13, which were used in a naive Bayes classifier (R e1071). The Morisita-Horn index was used to measure how similar the thyroid and blood repertoires were. Starting from the raw public reads, TCRdb applied fastp trimming at Q25, assembled clones with MiXCR and retained in-frame beta chains. Every CDR3 protein is listed once, alongside the most common genes and DNA of its rows. TCRdb's processing, not the authors' own work, is the source of the V and J calls. The sample yields roughly 510,000 distinct CDR3 sequences; roughly 45% were counted once. The ten top clones hold about 45% of the sample.

The chain joins TRBV5-4 to TRBJ2-7, with the D gene tentatively TRBD1 or TRBD2, based on 5 matching bases in each. The sequenced sample was peripheral blood or thyroid tissue (not recorded which). This receptor was obtained from an adult woman with Graves' disease, either hyperthyroidism or ophthalmopathy (not recorded which). The sequence in DNA is TGTGCCAGCAGCTTGGTCTTTGGGACGAGTACCTACGAGCAGTACTTC. Its translation is CASSLVFGTSTYEQYF.